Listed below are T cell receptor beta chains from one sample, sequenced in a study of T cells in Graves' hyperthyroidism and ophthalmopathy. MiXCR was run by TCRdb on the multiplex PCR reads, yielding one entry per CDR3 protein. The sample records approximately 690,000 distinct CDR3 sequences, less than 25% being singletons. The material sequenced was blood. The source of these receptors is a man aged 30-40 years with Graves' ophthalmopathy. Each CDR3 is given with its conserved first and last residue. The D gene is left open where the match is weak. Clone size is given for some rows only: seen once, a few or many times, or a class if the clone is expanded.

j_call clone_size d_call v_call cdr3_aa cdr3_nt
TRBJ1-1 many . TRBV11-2 CASSSNLPEAFF TGTGCCAGCAGCTCAAACCTCCCTGAAGCTTTCTTT
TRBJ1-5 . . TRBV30 CAWSVSANNQPQHF TGTGCCTGGAGTGTCTCAGCAAACAATCAGCCCCAGCATTTT
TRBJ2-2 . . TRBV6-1 CASSPVGQDTWELFF TGTGCCAGCAGCCCTGTGGGGCAGGACACCTGGGAGCTGTTTTTT
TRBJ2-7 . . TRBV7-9 CAGSFVLSGEQYF TGTGCCGGCAGCTTCGTCCTCTCGGGAGAGCAGTACTTC
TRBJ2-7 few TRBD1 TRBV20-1 CSARDSLQPGQHTYEQYF TGCAGTGCTAGAGATTCCCTTCAACCGGGACAGCATACCTACGAGCAGTACTTC
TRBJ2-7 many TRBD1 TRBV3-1 CASSRDSKRHEQYF TGTGCCAGCAGCCGGGACAGCAAGAGGCACGAGCAGTACTTC
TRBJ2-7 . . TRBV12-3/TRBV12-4 CASSFSAGGVSYEQYF TGTGCCAGCAGTTTTTCGGCCGGCGGTGTCTCCTACGAGCAGTACTTC
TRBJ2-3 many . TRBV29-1 CSVEGIRGPNTDTQYF TGCAGCGTTGAAGGCATCAGAGGGCCTAACACAGATACGCAGTATTTT
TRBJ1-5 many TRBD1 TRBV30 CAWSEGAGQPQHF TGTGCCTGGAGTGAGGGGGCGGGTCAGCCCCAGCATTTT
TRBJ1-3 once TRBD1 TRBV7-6 CASSPSGQGSGNTIYF TGTGCCAGCAGCCCGTCCGGACAGGGCTCTGGAAACACCATATATTTT
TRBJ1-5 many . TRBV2 CASSQGLNSNQPQHF TGTGCCAGCAGTCAAGGCCTTAATAGCAATCAGCCCCAGCATTTT
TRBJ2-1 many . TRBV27 CASSTGGEQFF TGTGCCAGCAGTACCGGCGGTGAGCAGTTCTTC
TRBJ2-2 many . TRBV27 CASRPYTGELFF TGTGCCAGCAGACCTTACACCGGGGAGCTGTTTTTT
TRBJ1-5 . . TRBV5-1 CASSLAPGGVQPQHF TGCGCCAGCAGCTTGGCTCCTGGGGGTGTCCAGCCCCAGCATTTT
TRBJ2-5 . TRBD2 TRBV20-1 CSARRRLAGGETQYF TGCAGTGCCAGAAGAAGGCTAGCGGGAGGAGAGACCCAGTACTTC
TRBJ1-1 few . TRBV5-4 CASSLSVRTENTEAFF TGTGCCAGCAGCTTGAGCGTCAGGACGGAGAACACTGAAGCTTTCTTT
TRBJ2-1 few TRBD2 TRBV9 CASRSRREVDEQFF TGTGCCAGCAGGTCAAGGCGGGAGGTGGATGAGCAGTTCTTC
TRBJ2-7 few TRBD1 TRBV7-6 CASSSRDRGHEQYF TGTGCCAGCAGCTCCCGGGACAGGGGGCACGAGCAGTACTTC
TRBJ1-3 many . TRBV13 CASSLGSVSSGNTIYF TGTGCCAGCAGCTTAGGTTCCGTAAGCTCTGGAAACACCATATATTTT
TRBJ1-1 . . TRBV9 CASSDLGGNIEAFF TGTGCCAGCAGCGACCTTGGGGGGAACATTGAAGCTTTCTTT
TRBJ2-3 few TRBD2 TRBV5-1 CASSLVLAGDLTDTQYF TGCGCCAGCAGCTTGGTTCTAGCGGGAGATCTAACAGATACGCAGTATTTT
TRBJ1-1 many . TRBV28 CASSLYGRYTEAFF TGTGCCAGCAGCCTTTATGGACGGTACACTGAAGCTTTCTTT
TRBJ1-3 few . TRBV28 CASSPASDSGNTIYF TGTGCCAGCTCACCGGCTTCCGACTCTGGAAACACCATATATTTT
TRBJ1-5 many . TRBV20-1 CSASLADKPQHF TGCAGTGCTAGTCTGGCGGACAAGCCCCAGCATTTT
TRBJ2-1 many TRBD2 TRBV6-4 CASSESGRPYNEQFF TGTGCCAGCAGTGAAAGCGGGAGACCCTACAATGAGCAGTTCTTC
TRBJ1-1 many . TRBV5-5 CASSLGRNPTMNTEAFF TGTGCCAGCAGCTTGGGACGGAACCCCACCATGAACACTGAAGCTTTCTTT
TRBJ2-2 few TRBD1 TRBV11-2 CASSLDGDSPNTGELFF TGTGCCAGCAGCTTAGATGGGGACAGCCCGAACACCGGGGAGCTGTTTTTT
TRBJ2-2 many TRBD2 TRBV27 CASKSREGRTGELFF TGTGCCAGCAAGTCGCGGGAGGGCCGGACCGGGGAGCTGTTTTTT
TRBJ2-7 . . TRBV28 CASGTFEQYF TGTGCCAGCGGGACCTTCGAGCAGTACTTC
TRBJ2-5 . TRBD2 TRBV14 CASSQTSGINF TGTGCCAGCAGCCAAACTAGCGGGATAAACTTC
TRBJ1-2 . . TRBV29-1 CSVEDRLGGYTF TGCAGCGTTGAAGACCGCCTCGGTGGCTACACCTTC
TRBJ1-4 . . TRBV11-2 CASSEGYGDGEKLFF TGTGCCAGCAGCGAAGGGTATGGGGATGGCGAAAAACTGTTTTTT
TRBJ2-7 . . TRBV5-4 CASSWAGIYEQYF TGTGCCAGCAGCTGGGCGGGTATCTACGAGCAGTACTTC
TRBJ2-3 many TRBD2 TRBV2 CASSGLAGQSYTDTQYF TGTGCCAGCAGCGGACTAGCGGGCCAGTCCTACACAGATACGCAGTATTTT
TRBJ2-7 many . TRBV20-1 CSARDLRGGYEQYF TGCAGTGCTAGAGATTTAAGAGGGGGATACGAGCAGTACTTC
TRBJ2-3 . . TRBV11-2 CASSTPGRTSTDTQYF TGTGCCAGCAGCACCCCGGGGCGGACTAGCACAGATACGCAGTATTTT
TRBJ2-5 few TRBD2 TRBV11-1 CASSLGTSGRAETQYF TGTGCCAGCAGCTTAGGCACTAGCGGGAGGGCCGAGACCCAGTACTTC
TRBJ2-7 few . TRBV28 CASTPSVSYEQYF TGTGCCAGCACCCCCTCGGTTTCCTACGAGCAGTACTTC
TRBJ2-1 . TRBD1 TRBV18 CASSPPGTGYNEQFF TGTGCCAGCTCACCACCGGGGACAGGGTACAATGAGCAGTTCTTC
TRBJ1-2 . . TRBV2 CASTSTNHGYTF TGTGCCAGCACTTCAACTAACCATGGCTACACCTTC
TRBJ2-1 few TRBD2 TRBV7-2 CASSTSGSYRMGYNEQFF TGTGCCAGCAGCACCAGCGGGAGCTACCGAATGGGGTACAATGAGCAGTTCTTC
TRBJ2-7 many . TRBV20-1 CSARDPPGKKTYEQYF TGCAGTGCTAGAGATCCCCCCGGTAAGAAGACCTACGAGCAGTACTTC
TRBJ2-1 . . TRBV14 CASSQDRRLARPTPSVDEQFF TGTGCCAGCAGCCAAGATAGGCGGCTAGCGAGACCAACACCCTCAGTCGATGAGCAGTTCTTC
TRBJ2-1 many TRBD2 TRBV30 CAWSVGALAGEDEQFF TGTGCCTGGAGTGTAGGTGCCCTAGCGGGAGAGGATGAGCAGTTCTTC
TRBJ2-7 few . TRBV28 CASSFSWDIAYEQYF TGTGCCAGCAGTTTTTCATGGGACATTGCCTACGAGCAGTACTTC
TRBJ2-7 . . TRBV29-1 CSVELESYEQYF TGCAGCGTTGAACTAGAATCCTACGAGCAGTACTTC
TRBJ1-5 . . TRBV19 CASSYSTGSNQPQHF TGTGCCAGTAGCTACTCCACAGGGAGCAATCAGCCCCAGCATTTT
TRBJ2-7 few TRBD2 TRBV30 CAWSVRLAFCEQYF TGTGCCTGGAGTGTACGACTAGCATTCTGCGAGCAGTACTTC
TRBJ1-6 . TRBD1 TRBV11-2 CASSRVTGGNSPLHF TGTGCCAGCAGCCGCGTGACAGGGGGAAATTCACCCCTCCACTTT
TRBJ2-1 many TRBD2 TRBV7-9 CASSSGLAGYNEQFF TGTGCCAGCAGCTCGGGTCTAGCGGGTTACAATGAGCAGTTCTTC
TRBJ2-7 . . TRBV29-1 CSASQGRGSSYEQYF TGCAGCGCTTCTCAGGGGAGGGGGTCCTCCTACGAGCAGTACTTC
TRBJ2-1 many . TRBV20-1 CSAIPTSYNEQFF TGCAGTGCTATCCCGACTAGCTACAATGAGCAGTTCTTC
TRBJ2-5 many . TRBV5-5 CASSLNSAQETQYF TGTGCCAGCAGCCTGAACAGTGCCCAAGAGACCCAGTACTTC
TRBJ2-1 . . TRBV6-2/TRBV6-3 CASSTRTTGSNEQFF TGTGCCAGCAGTACCCGGACTACCGGGAGCAATGAGCAGTTCTTC
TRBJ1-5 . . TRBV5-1 CASSLSGLDQPQHF TGCGCCAGCAGCTTGTCAGGGCTAGATCAGCCCCAGCATTTT